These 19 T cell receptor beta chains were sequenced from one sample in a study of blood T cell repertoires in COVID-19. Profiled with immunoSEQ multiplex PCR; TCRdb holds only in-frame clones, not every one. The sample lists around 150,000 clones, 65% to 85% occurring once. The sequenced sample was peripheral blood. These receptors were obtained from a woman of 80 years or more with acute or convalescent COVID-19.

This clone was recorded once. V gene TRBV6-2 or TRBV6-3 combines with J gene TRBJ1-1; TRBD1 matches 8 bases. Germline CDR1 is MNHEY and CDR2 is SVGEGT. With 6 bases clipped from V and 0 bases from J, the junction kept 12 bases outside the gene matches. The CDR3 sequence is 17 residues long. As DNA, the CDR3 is TGTGCCAGCAGCTCCGTTCAGGGGGCGTTAATGAACACTGAAGCTTTCTTT. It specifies CASSSVQGALMNTEAFF.

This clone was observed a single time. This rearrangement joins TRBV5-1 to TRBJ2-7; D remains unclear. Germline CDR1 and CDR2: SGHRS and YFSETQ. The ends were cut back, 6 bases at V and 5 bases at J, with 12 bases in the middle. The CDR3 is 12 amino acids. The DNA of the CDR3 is TGCGCCAGCAATTTAGTTTCCCACGAGCAGTACTTC. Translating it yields CASNLVSHEQYF.

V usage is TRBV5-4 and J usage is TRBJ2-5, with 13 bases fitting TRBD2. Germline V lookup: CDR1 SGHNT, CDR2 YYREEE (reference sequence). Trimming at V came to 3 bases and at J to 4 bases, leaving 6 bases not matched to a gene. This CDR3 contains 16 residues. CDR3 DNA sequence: TGTGCCAGCAGCTCGGGACTAGCGGGGAGGCGAGAGACCCAGTACTTC. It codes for CASSSGLAGRRETQYF.

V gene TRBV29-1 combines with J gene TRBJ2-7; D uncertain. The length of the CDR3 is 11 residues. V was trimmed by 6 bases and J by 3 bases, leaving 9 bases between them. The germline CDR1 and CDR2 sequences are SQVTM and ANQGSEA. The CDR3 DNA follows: TGCAGCGTGAGTTCTAGCTACGAGCAGTACTTC. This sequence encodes CSVSSSYEQYF.

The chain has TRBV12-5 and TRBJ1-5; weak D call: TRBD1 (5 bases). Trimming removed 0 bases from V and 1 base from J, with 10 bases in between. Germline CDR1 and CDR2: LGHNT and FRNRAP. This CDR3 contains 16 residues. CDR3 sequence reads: CASGLVSGGSNQPQHF. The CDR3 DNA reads TGTGCTAGTGGTTTGGTATCGGGGGGGAGCAATCAGCCCCAGCATTTT.

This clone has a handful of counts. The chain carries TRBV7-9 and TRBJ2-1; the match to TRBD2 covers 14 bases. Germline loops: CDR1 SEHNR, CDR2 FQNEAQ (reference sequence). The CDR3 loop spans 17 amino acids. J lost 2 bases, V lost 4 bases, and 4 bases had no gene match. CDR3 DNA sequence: TGTGCCAGCAGCTCCAAGACTAGCGGGAGGGCCTACAATGAGCAGTTCTTC. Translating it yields CASSSKTSGRAYNEQFF.

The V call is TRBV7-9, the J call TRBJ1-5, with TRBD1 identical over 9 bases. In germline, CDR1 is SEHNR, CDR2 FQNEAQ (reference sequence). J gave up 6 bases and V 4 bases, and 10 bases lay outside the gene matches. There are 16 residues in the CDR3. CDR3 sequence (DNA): TGTGCCAGCAGCTCTTACGACGGGACAGGGCTTCAGCCCCAGCATTTT. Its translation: CASSSYDGTGLQPQHF.

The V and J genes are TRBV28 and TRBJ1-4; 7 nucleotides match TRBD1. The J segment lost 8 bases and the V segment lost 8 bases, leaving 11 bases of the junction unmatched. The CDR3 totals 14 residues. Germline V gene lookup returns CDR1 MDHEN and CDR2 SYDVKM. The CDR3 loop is CASALPQGREKLFF. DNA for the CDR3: TGTGCCAGCGCACTTCCACAGGGGCGAGAAAAACTGTTTTTT. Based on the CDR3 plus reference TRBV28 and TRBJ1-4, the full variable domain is DVKVTQSSRYLVKRTGEKVFLECVQDMDHENMFWYRQDPGLGLRLIYFSYDVKMKEKGDIPEGYSVSREKKERFSLILESASTNQTSMYLCASALPQGREKLFFGSGTQLSVL.

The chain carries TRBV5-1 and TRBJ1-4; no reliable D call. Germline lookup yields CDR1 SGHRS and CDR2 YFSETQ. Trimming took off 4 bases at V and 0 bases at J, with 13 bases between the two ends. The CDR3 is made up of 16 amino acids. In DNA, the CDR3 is TGCGCCAGCAGCCCAGCGGGGAGAGCAACTAATGAAAAACTGTTTTTT. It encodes CASSPAGRATNEKLFF.

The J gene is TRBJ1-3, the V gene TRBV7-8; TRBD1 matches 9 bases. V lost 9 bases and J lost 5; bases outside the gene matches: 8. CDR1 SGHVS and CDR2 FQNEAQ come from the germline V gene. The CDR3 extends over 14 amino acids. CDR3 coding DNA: TGTGCCAGTGGCGGGACAGGGAACAGAAACACCATATATTTT. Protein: CASGGTGNRNTIYF.

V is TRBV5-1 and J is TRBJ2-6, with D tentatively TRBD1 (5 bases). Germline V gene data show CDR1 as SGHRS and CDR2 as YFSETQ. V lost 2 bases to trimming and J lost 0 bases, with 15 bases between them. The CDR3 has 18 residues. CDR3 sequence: CASSFAGAWGSGANVLTF. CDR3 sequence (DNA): TGCGCCAGCAGCTTTGCTGGGGCTTGGGGCTCTGGGGCCAACGTCCTGACTTTC.

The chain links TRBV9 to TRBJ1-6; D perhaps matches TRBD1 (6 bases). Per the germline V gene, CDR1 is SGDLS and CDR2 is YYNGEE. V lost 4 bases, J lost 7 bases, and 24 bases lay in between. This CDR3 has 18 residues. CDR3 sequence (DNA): TGTGCCAGCAGCCCCCGCCGGGACACCGACCTGTGGAATTCACCCCTCCACTTT. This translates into CASSPRRDTDLWNSPLHF.

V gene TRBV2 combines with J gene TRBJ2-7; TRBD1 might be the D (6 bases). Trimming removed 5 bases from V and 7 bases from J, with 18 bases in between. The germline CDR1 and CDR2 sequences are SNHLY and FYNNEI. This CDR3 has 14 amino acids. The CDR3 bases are TGTGCCAGCAGTTGGATGGGGGCTCAGGGGGAGCAGTACTTC. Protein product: CASSWMGAQGEQYF.

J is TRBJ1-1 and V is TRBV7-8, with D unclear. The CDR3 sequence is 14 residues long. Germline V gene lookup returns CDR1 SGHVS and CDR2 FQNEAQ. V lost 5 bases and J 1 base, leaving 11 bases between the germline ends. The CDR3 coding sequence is TGTGCCAGCAGCCCGCTTACAAGGAACACTGAAGCTTTCTTT. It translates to CASSPLTRNTEAFF.

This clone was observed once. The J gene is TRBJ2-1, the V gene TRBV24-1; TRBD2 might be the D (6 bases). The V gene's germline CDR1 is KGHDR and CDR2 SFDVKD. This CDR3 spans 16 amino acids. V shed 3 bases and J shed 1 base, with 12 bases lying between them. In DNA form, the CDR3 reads TGTGCCACCAGTGATAACGCTGGGGGGTCCTACAATGAGCAGTTCTTC. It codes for CATSDNAGGSYNEQFF.

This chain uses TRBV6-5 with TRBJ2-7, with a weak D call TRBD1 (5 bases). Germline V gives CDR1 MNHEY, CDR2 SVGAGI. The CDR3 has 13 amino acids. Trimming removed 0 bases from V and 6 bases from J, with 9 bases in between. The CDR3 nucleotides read TGTGCCAGCAGTTACTCGAAGGGGCTCGAGCAGTACTTC. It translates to CASSYSKGLEQYF.

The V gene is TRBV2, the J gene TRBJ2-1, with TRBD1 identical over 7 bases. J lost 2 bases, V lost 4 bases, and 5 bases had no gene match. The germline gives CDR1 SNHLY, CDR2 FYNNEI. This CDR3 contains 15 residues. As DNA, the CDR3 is TGTGCCAGCAGTGCGGACAGGAATGCCTACAATGAGCAGTTCTTC. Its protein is CASSADRNAYNEQFF.

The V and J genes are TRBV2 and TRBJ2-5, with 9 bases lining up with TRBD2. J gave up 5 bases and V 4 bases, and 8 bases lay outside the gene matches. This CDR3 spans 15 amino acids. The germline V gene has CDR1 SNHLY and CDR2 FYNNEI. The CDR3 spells CASSVSGGGMETQYF. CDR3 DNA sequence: TGTGCCAGCAGTGTTAGCGGGGGTGGGATGGAGACCCAGTACTTC.

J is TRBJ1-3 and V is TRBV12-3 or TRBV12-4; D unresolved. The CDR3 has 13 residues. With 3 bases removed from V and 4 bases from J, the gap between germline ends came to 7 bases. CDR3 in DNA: TGTGCCAGCAGTTTGTTCAGGGGAAACACCATATATTTT. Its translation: CASSLFRGNTIYF.